Listed below are T cell receptor beta chains from one sample, sequenced in a study of blood T cell repertoires in COVID-19. Produced via immunoSEQ multiplex PCR; TCRdb's table is partial and in-frame only. Of approximately 110,000 clones listed, 65% to 90% are singletons. The sequencing input was peripheral blood. Receptors originate from a man over 45 with acute or convalescent COVID-19. Both conserved end residues are part of each CDR3. D genes are given only for firm matches. Where a row states a size, it is once, few, many or the class of an expanded clone; other rows omit it.

V: TRBV11-2; D: -; J: TRBJ2-1; size: once; CDR3: CASSSTGRYNEQFF; DNA: TGTGCCAGCAGCTCGACGGGTAGGTACAATGAGCAGTTCTTC
V: TRBV2; D: TRBD1; J: TRBJ2-3; size: -; CDR3: CAKDRVSADTQYF; DNA: TGTGCCAAGGACAGGGTTTCGGCAGATACGCAGTATTTT
V: TRBV7-9; D: -; J: TRBJ1-1; size: -; CDR3: CASSLGSEALAFF; DNA: TGTGCCAGCAGCCTTGGGAGTGAGGCCTTGGCTTTCTTT
V: TRBV19; D: -; J: TRBJ2-3; size: -; CDR3: CASTKLPRTDTQYF; DNA: TGTGCCAGTACCAAACTACCGAGGACAGATACGCAGTATTTT
V: TRBV7-6; D: TRBD1; J: TRBJ1-1; size: once; CDR3: CASSQDRGTEAFF; DNA: TGTGCCAGCAGCCAAGACAGGGGCACTGAAGCTTTCTTT
V: TRBV10-3; D: -; J: TRBJ1-3; size: -; CDR3: CAISEGPGSSGNTIYF; DNA: TGTGCCATCAGTGAGGGCCCGGGGAGCTCTGGAAACACCATATATTTT
V: TRBV6-1; D: TRBD1; J: TRBJ2-7; size: -; CDR3: CASSDRDRGVNEQYF; DNA: TGTGCCAGCAGTGACCGGGACAGGGGCGTCAACGAGCAGTACTTC
V: TRBV4-2; D: -; J: TRBJ1-3; size: once; CDR3: CASSQREGNTIYF; DNA: TGTGCCAGCAGCCAGCGTGAGGGAAACACCATATATTTT
V: TRBV4-2; D: TRBD2; J: TRBJ2-1; size: -; CDR3: CASSQEGSASGGLKEQFF; DNA: TGTGCCAGCAGCCAAGAAGGTTCCGCTAGCGGGGGCTTAAAGGAGCAGTTCTTC
V: TRBV2; D: -; J: TRBJ2-1; size: -; CDR3: CATERSSYNEQFF; DNA: TGTGCCACCGAGCGGAGCTCCTACAATGAGCAGTTCTTC
V: TRBV28; D: TRBD2; J: TRBJ2-2; size: -; CDR3: CASSFWLRGMVIGAGGRTGELFF; DNA: TGTGCCAGCAGTTTTTGGCTCCGGGGGATGGTTATCGGGGCGGGAGGTCGCACCGGGGAGCTGTTTTTT
V: TRBV5-1; D: -; J: TRBJ1-1; size: -; CDR3: CASGREGLVNTEAFF; DNA: TGCGCCAGCGGGAGGGAGGGGCTGGTGAACACTGAAGCTTTCTTT
V: TRBV30; D: TRBD2; J: TRBJ2-1; size: -; CDR3: CAWRVAGISSYNEQFF; DNA: TGTGCCTGGAGGGTAGCGGGAATAAGCTCCTACAATGAGCAGTTCTTC
V: TRBV19; D: -; J: TRBJ2-5; size: -; CDR3: CASSISGKETQYF; DNA: TGTGCCAGTAGTATATCAGGGAAAGAGACCCAGTACTTC
V: TRBV2; D: -; J: TRBJ2-3; size: -; CDR3: CASVKQGRLTDTQYF; DNA: TGTGCCAGCGTGAAACAGGGAAGACTCACAGATACGCAGTATTTT
V: TRBV9; D: TRBD2; J: TRBJ2-5; size: -; CDR3: CASSPGPSGPRAGETQYF; DNA: TGTGCCAGCAGCCCTGGGCCTAGCGGACCCCGGGCTGGGGAGACCCAGTACTTC
V: TRBV7-3; D: TRBD2; J: TRBJ2-1; size: -; CDR3: CASSLIAGGGNEQFF; DNA: TGTGCCAGCAGCTTAATCGCGGGGGGCGGGAATGAGCAGTTCTTC
V: TRBV11-2; D: -; J: TRBJ1-3; size: -; CDR3: CASSRWSSGNTIYF; DNA: TGTGCCAGCAGCCGTTGGAGCTCTGGAAACACCATATATTTT
V: TRBV18; D: -; J: TRBJ2-3; size: once; CDR3: CASSPNRRGTDTQYF; DNA: TGTGCCAGCTCACCAAACCGCCGCGGCACAGATACGCAGTATTTT
V: TRBV27; D: TRBD1; J: TRBJ2-1; size: -; CDR3: CASKRGQGGYEQFF; DNA: TGTGCCAGCAAACGAGGACAGGGGGGCTATGAGCAGTTCTTC
V: TRBV19; D: -; J: TRBJ2-3; size: -; CDR3: CAPWAPHSTDTQYF; DNA: TGTGCTCCCTGGGCCCCCCATAGCACAGATACGCAGTATTTT
V: TRBV3-1/TRBV3-2; D: -; J: TRBJ1-5; size: -; CDR3: CASSSSAWGNQPQHF; DNA: TGTGCCAGCAGCTCCAGCGCCTGGGGCAATCAGCCCCAGCATTTT
V: TRBV7-3; D: TRBD1; J: TRBJ1-1; size: -; CDR3: CASSLQGGNTEAFF; DNA: TGTGCCAGCAGCTTACAGGGGGGGAACACTGAAGCTTTCTTT